The clone carrying this T cell receptor beta chain has more than one count but fewer than ten. Its antigen is unknown. These data are taken from a study of cytomegalovirus exposure and HLA in healthy donors. Study outcomes and limitations: Presence/absence analyses assumed roughly uniform sequencing depth across donors. A later analysis associated under 20,000 TCR beta sequences with HLA alleles at a 0.05 false discovery rate. The classifier reportedly diagnosed cytomegalovirus status with high sensitivity and specificity.

It was with 60 Vbeta and 13 Jbeta primers that the PCR ran. Generated by immunoSEQ multiplex PCR, the TCRdb table keeps only in-frame clones and is missing some. This sample has around 100,000 clones, with around 66% found just once. CDR1 SGHAT and CDR2 FQNNGV come from the germline V gene. The CDR3 runs to 12 residues. This clonotype originated in a woman in her fifties or sixties in good health and CMV-seronegative. What was sequenced was PBMCs. The gene calls are TRBV11-2 and TRBJ2-2; D is possibly TRBD2 (7 bases). The CDR3 sequence: CGGGRNTGELFF. CDR3 in DNA: TGTGGGGGGGGCAGGAACACCGGGGAGCTGTTTTTT.